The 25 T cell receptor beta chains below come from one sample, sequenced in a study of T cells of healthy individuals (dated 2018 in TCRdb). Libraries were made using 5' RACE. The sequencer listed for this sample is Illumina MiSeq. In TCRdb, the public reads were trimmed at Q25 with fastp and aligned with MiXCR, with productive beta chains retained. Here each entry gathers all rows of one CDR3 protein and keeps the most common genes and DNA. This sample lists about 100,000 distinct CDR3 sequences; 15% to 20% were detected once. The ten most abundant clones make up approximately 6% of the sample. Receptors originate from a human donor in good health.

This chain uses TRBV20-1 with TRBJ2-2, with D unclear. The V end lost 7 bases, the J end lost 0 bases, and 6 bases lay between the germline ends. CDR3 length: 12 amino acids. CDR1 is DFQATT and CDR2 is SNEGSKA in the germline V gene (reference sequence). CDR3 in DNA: TGCAGTGGTCAGGCGAACACCGGGGAGCTGTTTTTT. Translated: CSGQANTGELFF.

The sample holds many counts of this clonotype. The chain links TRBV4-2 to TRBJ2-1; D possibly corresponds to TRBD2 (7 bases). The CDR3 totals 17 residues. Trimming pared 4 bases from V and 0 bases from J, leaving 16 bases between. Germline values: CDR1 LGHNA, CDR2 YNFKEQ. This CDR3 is CASSPLGGGSSYNEQFF. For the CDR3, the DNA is TGTGCCAGCAGCCCACTAGGGGGGGGGAGCTCCTACAATGAGCAGTTCTTC.

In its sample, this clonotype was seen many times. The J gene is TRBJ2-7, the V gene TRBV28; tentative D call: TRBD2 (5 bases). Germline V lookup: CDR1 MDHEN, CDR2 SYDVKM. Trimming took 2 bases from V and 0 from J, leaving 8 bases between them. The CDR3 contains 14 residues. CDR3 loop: CASSLAGSSYEQYF. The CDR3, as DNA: TGTGCCAGCAGTTTAGCGGGCAGCTCCTACGAGCAGTACTTC.

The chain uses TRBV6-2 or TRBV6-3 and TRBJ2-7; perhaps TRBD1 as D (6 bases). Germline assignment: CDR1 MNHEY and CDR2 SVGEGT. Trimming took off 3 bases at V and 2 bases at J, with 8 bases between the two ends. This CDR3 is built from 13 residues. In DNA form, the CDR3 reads TGTGCCAGCAGTTATACAGGGACCTACGAGCAGTACTTC. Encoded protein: CASSYTGTYEQYF.

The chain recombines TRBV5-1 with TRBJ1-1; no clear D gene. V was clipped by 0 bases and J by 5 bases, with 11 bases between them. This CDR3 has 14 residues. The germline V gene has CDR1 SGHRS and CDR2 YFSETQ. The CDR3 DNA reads TGCGCCAGCAGCTTGGCATCGGAAGAAACTGAAGCTTTCTTT. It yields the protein CASSLASEETEAFF.

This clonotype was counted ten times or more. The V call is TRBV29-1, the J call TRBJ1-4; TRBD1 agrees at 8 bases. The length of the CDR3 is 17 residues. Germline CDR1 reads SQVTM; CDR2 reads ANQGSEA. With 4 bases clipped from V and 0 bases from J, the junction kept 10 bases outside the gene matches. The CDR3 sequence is CSVAGGPTEPTNEKLFF. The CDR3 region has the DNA TGCAGCGTTGCAGGGGGCCCCACCGAACCAACTAATGAAAAACTGTTTTTT.

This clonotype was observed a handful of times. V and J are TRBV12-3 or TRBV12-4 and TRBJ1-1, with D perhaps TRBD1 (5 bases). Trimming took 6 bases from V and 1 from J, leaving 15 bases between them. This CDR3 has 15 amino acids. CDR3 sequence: CASRYSGRENTEAFF. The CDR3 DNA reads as TGTGCCAGCAGGTATTCGGGCAGGGAGAACACTGAAGCTTTCTTT.

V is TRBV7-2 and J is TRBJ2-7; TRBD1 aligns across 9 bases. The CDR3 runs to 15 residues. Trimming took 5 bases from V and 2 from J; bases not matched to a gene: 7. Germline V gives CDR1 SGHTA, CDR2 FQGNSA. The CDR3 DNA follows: TGTGCCAGCAGCCTGCTAGGGACAGGGCCCTACGAGCAGTACTTC. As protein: CASSLLGTGPYEQYF.

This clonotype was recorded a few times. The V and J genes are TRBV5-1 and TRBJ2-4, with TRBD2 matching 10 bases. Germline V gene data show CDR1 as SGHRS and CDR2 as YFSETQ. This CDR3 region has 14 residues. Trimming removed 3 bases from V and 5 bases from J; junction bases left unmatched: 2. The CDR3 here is CASSSGLAENIQYF. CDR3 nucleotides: TGCGCCAGCAGCTCCGGACTAGCGGAAAACATTCAGTACTTC.

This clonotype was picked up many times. The CDR3 loop reads CASSFDTGNTEAFF. The CDR3, as DNA: TGCGCCAGCAGCTTCGACACAGGGAACACTGAAGCTTTCTTT. The chain combines TRBV4-1 with TRBJ1-1; D possibly corresponds to TRBD1 (5 bases). Trimming stripped 5 bases from V and 1 base from J, with 11 bases between. Germline V gene lookup returns CDR1 MGHRA and CDR2 YSYEKL. CDR3 length: 14 amino acids.

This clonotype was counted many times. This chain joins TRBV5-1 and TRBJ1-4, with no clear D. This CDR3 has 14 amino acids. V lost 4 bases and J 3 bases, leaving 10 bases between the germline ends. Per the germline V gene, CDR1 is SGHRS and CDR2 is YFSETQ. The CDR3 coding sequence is TGCGCCAGCAGCCGGAGTTCGGCTAATGAAAAACTGTTTTTT. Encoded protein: CASSRSSANEKLFF.

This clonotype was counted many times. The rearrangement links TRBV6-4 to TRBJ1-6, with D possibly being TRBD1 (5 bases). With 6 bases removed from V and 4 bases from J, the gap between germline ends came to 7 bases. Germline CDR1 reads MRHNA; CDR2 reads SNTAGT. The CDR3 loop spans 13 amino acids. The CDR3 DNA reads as TGTGCCAGCAGAGACAGTTATAATTCACCCCTCCACTTT. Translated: CASRDSYNSPLHF.

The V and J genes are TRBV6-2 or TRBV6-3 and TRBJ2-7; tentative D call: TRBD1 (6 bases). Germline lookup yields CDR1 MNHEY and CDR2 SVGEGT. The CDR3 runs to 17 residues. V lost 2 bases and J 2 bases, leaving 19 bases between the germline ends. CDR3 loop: CASSYDRMGSRAYEQYF. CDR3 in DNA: TGTGCCAGCAGTTACGACAGGATGGGGAGTAGGGCCTACGAGCAGTACTTC.

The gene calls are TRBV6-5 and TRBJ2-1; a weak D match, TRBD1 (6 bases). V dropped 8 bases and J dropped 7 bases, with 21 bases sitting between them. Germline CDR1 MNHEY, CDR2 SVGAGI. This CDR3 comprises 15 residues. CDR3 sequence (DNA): TGTGCCAGCTCCCCACGAGGGGGATTTACGAATGAGCAGTTCTTC. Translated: CASSPRGGFTNEQFF.

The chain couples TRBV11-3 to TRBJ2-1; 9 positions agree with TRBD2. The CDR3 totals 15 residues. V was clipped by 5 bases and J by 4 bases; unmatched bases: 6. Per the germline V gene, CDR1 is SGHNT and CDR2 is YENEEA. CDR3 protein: CASSVIAGAYNEQFF. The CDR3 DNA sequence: TGTGCCAGCAGCGTAATAGCGGGAGCTTACAATGAGCAGTTCTTC.

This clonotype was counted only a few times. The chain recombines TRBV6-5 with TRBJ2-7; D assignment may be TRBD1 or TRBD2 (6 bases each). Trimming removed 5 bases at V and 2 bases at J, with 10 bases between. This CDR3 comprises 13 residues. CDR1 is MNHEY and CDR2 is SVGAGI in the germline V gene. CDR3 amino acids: CASSRGDAYEQYF. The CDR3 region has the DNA TGTGCCAGCAGTAGGGGGGATGCCTACGAGCAGTACTTC.

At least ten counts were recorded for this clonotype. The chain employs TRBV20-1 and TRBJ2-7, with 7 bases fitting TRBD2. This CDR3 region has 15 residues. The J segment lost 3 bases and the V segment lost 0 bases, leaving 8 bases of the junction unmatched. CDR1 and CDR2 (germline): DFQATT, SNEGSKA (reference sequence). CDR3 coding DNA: TGCAGTGCTAGAGATTCACAGCGGGAATACTACGAGCAGTACTTC. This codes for CSARDSQREYYEQYF.

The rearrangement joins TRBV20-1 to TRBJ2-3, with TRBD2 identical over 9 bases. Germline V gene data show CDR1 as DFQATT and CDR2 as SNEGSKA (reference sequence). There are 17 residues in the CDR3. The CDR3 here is CRAKLAGVKGSTDTQYF. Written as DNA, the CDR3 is TGCAGAGCCAAATTAGCGGGAGTCAAAGGAAGCACAGATACGCAGTATTTT.

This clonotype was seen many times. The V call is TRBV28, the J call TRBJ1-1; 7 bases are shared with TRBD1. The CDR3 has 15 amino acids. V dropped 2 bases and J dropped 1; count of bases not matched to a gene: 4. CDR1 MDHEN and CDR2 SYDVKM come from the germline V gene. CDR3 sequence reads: CASSLEGTANTEAFF. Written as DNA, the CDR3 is TGTGCCAGCAGTTTAGAAGGGACAGCGAACACTGAAGCTTTCTTT. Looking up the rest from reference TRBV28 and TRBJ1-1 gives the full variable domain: DVKVTQSSRYLVKRTGEKVFLECVQDMDHENMFWYRQDPGLGLRLIYFSYDVKMKEKGDIPEGYSVSREKKERFSLILESASTNQTSMYLCASSLEGTANTEAFFGQGTRLTVV.

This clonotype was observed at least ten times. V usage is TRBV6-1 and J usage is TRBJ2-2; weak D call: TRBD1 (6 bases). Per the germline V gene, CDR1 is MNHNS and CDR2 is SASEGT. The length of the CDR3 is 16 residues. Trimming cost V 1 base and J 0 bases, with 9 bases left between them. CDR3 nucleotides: TGTGCCAGCAGTGAAGAGTGGACAGCGAACACCGGGGAGCTGTTTTTT. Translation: CASSEEWTANTGELFF.

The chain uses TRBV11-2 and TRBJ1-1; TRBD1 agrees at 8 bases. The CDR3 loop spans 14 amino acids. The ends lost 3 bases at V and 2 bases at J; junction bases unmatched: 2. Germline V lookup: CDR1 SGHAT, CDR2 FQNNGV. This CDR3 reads CASSFGQGNTEAFF. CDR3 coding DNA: TGTGCCAGCAGCTTTGGACAGGGTAACACTGAAGCTTTCTTT.

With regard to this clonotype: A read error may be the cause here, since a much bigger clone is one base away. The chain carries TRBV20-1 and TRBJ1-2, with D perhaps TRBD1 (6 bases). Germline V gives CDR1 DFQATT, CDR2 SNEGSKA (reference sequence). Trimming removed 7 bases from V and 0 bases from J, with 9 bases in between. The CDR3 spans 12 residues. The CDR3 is CSDTGSNYGYTF. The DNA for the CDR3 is TGCAGTGATACAGGGTCTAACTATGGCTACACCTTC.

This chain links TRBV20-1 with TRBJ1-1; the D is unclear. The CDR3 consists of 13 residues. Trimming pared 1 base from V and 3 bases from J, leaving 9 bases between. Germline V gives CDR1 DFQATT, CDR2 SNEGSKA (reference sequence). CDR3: CSARVPGHTEAFF. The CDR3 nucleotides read TGCAGTGCTAGAGTGCCGGGTCACACTGAAGCTTTCTTT.

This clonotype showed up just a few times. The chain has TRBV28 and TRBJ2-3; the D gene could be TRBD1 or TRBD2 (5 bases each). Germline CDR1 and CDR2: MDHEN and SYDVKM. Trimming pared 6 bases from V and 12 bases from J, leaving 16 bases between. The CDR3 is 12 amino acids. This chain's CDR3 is CASRDVGPPQYF. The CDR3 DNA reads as TGTGCCAGCAGGGATGTGGGACCCCCTCAGTATTTT.

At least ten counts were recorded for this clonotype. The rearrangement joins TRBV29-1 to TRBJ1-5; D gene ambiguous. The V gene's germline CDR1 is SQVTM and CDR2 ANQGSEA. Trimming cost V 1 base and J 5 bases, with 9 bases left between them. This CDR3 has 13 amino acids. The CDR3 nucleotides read TGCAGCGTTGAAGTGCAGCGGGATCAGCCCCAGCATTTT. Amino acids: CSVEVQRDQPQHF.